This T cell receptor (beta chain) was sequenced for a study of human T cells and chemical hapten exposure. Notes on the study in general: No change in TCRs above 1 in 1000 frequency was produced by DPC sensitization.

Unique molecular identifiers were affixed to discrete cDNA molecules within the library. TCRdb independently ran MiXCR on the RACE reads; one entry per CDR3 protein. The sample has roughly 150,000 distinct CDR3 sequences; about a quarter are singletons. The CDR3 covers 13 residues. V lost 5 bases to trimming and J lost 7 bases, with 14 bases between them. CDR1 is SGHVS and CDR2 is FQNEAQ in the germline V gene. A word on this clonotype: Antigen specificity is unknown.

Time point of the sample: patch test 3, about 24 weeks after DPC sensitization. Treatment in this sample: therapeutic diphenylcyclopropenone sensitization with weekly scalp DPC. Every donor had alopecia and was 18 to 70 years old; all were suitable for DPC. The chain carries TRBV7-8 and TRBJ1-2; TRBD1 might be the D (5 bases). The source material was whole blood, sampled in connection with sensitization to the hapten diphenylcyclopropenone (DPC). The TCR was taken from a woman aged 18-29 years with alopecia areata. Some clones in this sample may be carry-over from other donors' samples. The CDR3 DNA reads TGTGCCAGCAGCCATGGGACTGCTTTTGGCTACACCTTC. Amino acids: CASSHGTAFGYTF. Variable domain in full (rest from reference TRBV7-8 and TRBJ1-2): GAGVSQSPRYKVAKRGQDVALRCDPISGHVSLFWYQQALGQGPEFLTYFQNEAQLDKSGLPSDRFFAERPEGSVSTLKIQRTQQEDSAVYLCASSHGTAFGYTFGSGTRLTVV.